A single sample is the source of the 14 T cell receptor beta chains below, sequenced in a study of blood T cell repertoires in COVID-19. The repertoire was sequenced with immunoSEQ multiplex PCR; TCRdb's copy has only in-frame clones and lacks some. The sample lists about 36,000 clones, around nine tenths occurring once. The sample consisted of peripheral blood. The origin of the receptors is a human donor in a cohort sampled during active COVID-19.

The chain is built from TRBV2 and TRBJ2-7; D gene unclear. The CDR3 sequence is 13 residues long. V shed 5 bases and J shed 2 bases, with 10 bases lying between them. CDR1 is SNHLY and CDR2 is FYNNEI in the germline V gene. CDR3 DNA sequence: TGTGCCAGCAGTAGCGATAACCCCTACGAGCAGTACTTC. Translating gives CASSSDNPYEQYF.

This clone was detected once. This rearrangement joins TRBV29-1 to TRBJ1-2, with D tentatively TRBD1 (5 bases). Trimming shortened V by 6 bases and J by 6 bases, and 17 bases separated the two germline ends. This CDR3 spans 13 amino acids. CDR1 is SQVTM and CDR2 is ANQGSEA in the germline V gene. For the CDR3, the DNA is TGCAGCGTCGACCCCGGACAACGTAATGGCTACACCTTC. Protein sequence: CSVDPGQRNGYTF.

This clone is a singleton in its sample. The chain carries TRBV5-4 and TRBJ2-2; perhaps TRBD1 as D (7 bases). The V and J ends lost 0 bases and 4 bases respectively, with 13 bases between them. The CDR3 runs to 16 residues. Germline assignment: CDR1 SGHNT and CDR2 YYREEE (reference sequence). In DNA form, the CDR3 reads TGTGCCAGCAGCTTGGGACAGGGAGGTCCCACCGGGGAGCTGTTTTTT. Translated, it gives CASSLGQGGPTGELFF.

The chain uses TRBV15 and TRBJ2-7; tentative D call: TRBD2 (6 bases). The CDR3 runs to 14 residues. With 8 bases removed from V and 1 base from J, the gap between germline ends came to 15 bases. CDR1 LNHNV and CDR2 YYDKDF come from the germline V gene (reference sequence). The CDR3 nucleotides read TGTGCCACCGCAAAGGGAGGACCGTCCTACGAGCAGTACTTC. It translates to CATAKGGPSYEQYF.

The chain is built from TRBV20-1 and TRBJ1-1; D unclear. The CDR3 has 11 residues. Germline V lookup: CDR1 DFQATT, CDR2 SNEGSKA (reference sequence). Trimming left V 6 bases short and J 6 bases short, with 11 bases between. Written as DNA, the CDR3 is TGCAGTGCCCGCCGGGGTTCTGAAGCTTTCTTT. This sequence encodes CSARRGSEAFF.

CDR3 nucleotide sequence: TGTGCCAGCAGTTACAGGGGGCAGGGGGAGACCCAGTACTTC. Translated, it gives CASSYRGQGETQYF. V and J are TRBV6-6 and TRBJ2-5; TRBD1 matches 7 bases. The CDR3 contains 14 residues. The V and J ends lost 2 bases and 5 bases, in that order; junction bases with no gene match: 5. Germline V gene data show CDR1 as MNHNY and CDR2 as SVGAGI (reference sequence).

V gene TRBV5-1 combines with J gene TRBJ2-2; TRBD1 agrees at 10 bases. CDR1 is SGHRS, CDR2 YFSETQ, per germline. V shed 3 bases, J shed 6 bases, and the junction held 5 bases outside the gene matches. The CDR3 extends over 15 amino acids. The CDR3 protein is CASSSRTGGAGELFF. In DNA form, the CDR3 reads TGCGCCAGCAGCTCGCGGACAGGGGGGGCCGGGGAGCTGTTTTTT.

The chain has TRBV2 and TRBJ1-2; no definite D call. CDR1 is SNHLY, CDR2 FYNNEI, per germline. CDR3 length: 11 residues. Trimming removed 8 bases at V and 5 bases at J, with 9 bases between. CDR3 loop: CASAGIYGYTF. Here the CDR3 DNA reads TGTGCCAGCGCGGGAATATATGGCTACACCTTC.

The chain links TRBV28 to TRBJ2-7, with 14 bases identical to TRBD2. The trim removed 3 bases at V and 5 bases at J, leaving 9 bases unmatched. The CDR3 is 17 residues long. CDR1 is MDHEN and CDR2 is SYDVKM in the germline V gene. The CDR3 DNA follows: TGTGCCAGCAGTTTGTTGGGACTAGCGGGAGTATTTGACGAGCAGTACTTC. Its translation is CASSLLGLAGVFDEQYF.

The chain is built from TRBV5-4 and TRBJ2-4; tentative D call: TRBD1 (6 bases). This CDR3 comprises 13 residues. Germline CDR1 and CDR2: SGHNT and YYREEE (reference sequence). Trimming removed 4 bases at V and 15 bases at J, with 20 bases between. The CDR3 coding sequence is TGTGCCAGCAGCCCTACCCCTGGACAGAAGGGGTACTTC. It specifies CASSPTPGQKGYF.

The chain recombines TRBV6-5 with TRBJ1-2, with D possibly TRBD1 on 6 matching bases. The CDR3 extends over 13 amino acids. Trimming shortened V by 6 bases and J by 2 bases, and 10 bases separated the two germline ends. Germline CDR1 is MNHEY and CDR2 is SVGAGI. The DNA of the CDR3 is TGTGCCAGCAGAGGGGGTTTCAACTATGGCTACACCTTC. It codes for CASRGGFNYGYTF.

V usage is TRBV28 and J usage is TRBJ1-4; 9 bases fit TRBD1. J gave up 6 bases and V 5 bases, and 7 bases lay outside the gene matches. The CDR3 length is 15 residues. The germline V gene has CDR1 MDHEN and CDR2 SYDVKM. CDR3 nucleotides: TGTGCCAGCAGTGCGACCGGGACAGGGTATGAAAAACTGTTTTTT. Translated: CASSATGTGYEKLFF.

The gene calls are TRBV20-1 and TRBJ2-7; 8 nucleotides agree with TRBD1. CDR1 is DFQATT and CDR2 is SNEGSKA in the germline V gene (reference sequence). The CDR3 contains 10 residues. Trimming took 6 bases from V and 9 from J; bases not matched to a gene: 4. CDR3 region: CSAGQGGQYF. The CDR3 bases are TGCAGTGCCGGACAGGGAGGGCAGTACTTC.

V and J are TRBV18 and TRBJ2-7; 7 bases map to TRBD2. CDR1 KGHSH and CDR2 LQKENI come from the germline V gene. After removal of 3 bases from V and 0 bases from J, the junction contained 8 bases not matched to a gene. The CDR3 length is 16 residues. The CDR3 coding sequence is TGTGCCAGCTCACCCCCTAGCGGAGGCCTCTCCTACGAGCAGTACTTC. Protein sequence: CASSPPSGGLSYEQYF. Complete variable domain (other parts from reference TRBV18 and TRBJ2-7): NAGVMQNPRHLVRRRGQEARLRCSPMKGHSHVYWYRQLPEEGLKFMVYLQKENIIDESGMPKERFSAEFPKEGPSILRIQQVVRGDSAAYFCASSPPSGGLSYEQYFGPGTRLTVT.